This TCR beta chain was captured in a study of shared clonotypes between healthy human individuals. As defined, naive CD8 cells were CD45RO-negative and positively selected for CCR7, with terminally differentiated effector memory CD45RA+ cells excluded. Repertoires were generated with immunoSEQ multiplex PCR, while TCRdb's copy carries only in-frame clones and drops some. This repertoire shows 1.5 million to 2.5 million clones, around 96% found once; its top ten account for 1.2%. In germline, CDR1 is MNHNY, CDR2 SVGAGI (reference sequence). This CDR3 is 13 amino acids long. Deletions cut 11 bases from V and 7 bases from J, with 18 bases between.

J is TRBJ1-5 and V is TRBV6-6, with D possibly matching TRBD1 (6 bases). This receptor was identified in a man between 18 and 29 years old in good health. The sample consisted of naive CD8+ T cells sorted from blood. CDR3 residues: CAGSGGPGQPQHF. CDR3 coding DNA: TGTGCCGGATCCGGGGGGCCTGGGCAGCCCCAGCATTTT.